This TCR beta chain was obtained from a study of T-cell reconstitution after alpha-beta-depleted transplantation in children. This sample's TCRbeta library carried unique molecular identifier barcodes. MiXCR, applied by TCRdb to the PCR reads, yields one record per CDR3 protein. The sample records approximately 98,000 distinct CDR3 sequences, roughly 6.1% being singletons. Germline assignment: CDR1 SQVTM and CDR2 ANQGSEA. V lost 5 bases and J lost 4, with 14 bases in between. The CDR3 runs 13 residues. Study-wide results and caveats: Some patients' high day-60 TCRbeta diversity was attributed to recipient cells surviving conditioning. Counts and diversity of T cells one year after transplant came mostly from newly produced T cells. The origin of alpha-beta T cells about two months after transplant was reportedly several hundred expanded graft clones.

This clonotype was detected many times. Its specificity is not known. Sequenced material: PBMCs, mostly from graft donor cells, taken 360 days after TCRalphabeta/CD19-depleted stem cell transplant. This chain uses TRBV29-1 with TRBJ1-2, with D unresolved. This TCR derives from a male patient between 2 and 10 years old who had a stem cell transplant for acute lymphoblastic leukemia, so the T cells may come from the graft donor. The CDR3 bases are TGCAGCGTTTTTGCCCAAGGGAGCTATGGCTACACCTTC. Its protein is CSVFAQGSYGYTF.